The rows below give T cell receptor beta chains drawn from one sample of a study of human T cells and chemical hapten exposure. TCRdb reanalysed the RACE reads using MiXCR and keeps one entry per CDR3 protein. Among just under 35,000 distinct CDR3 sequences, under 13% were seen once, and the ten largest hold roughly 27%. The sequenced sample was whole blood, obtained in connection with sensitization to the hapten diphenylcyclopropenone (DPC). The receptors here all came from a man in his fifties with alopecia areata. Some clones in this sample may be carry-over from other donors' samples. The CDR3 runs from the conserved cysteine through the conserved F or W. D genes are given only for firm matches. Not every row has a clone size; where given, it reads once, few, many or a size class.

size: few
D: TRBD1
V: TRBV27
J: TRBJ1-3
DNA: TGTGCCAGCAGTCGTTACAGGGGTTCTGGAAACACCATATATTTT
CDR3: CASSRYRGSGNTIYF

size: many
D: TRBD2
V: TRBV4-2
J: TRBJ2-7
DNA: TGTGCCAGCAGCCAAGAGACAAGCGGGAGGGCGTACGAGCAGTACTTC
CDR3: CASSQETSGRAYEQYF

size: NA
D: NA
V: TRBV3-1
J: TRBJ2-2
DNA: TGTGCCAGCAGCCAAGGAGGAACAGGGGAGCTGTTTTTT
CDR3: CASSQGGTGELFF

size: many
D: NA
V: TRBV6-5
J: TRBJ2-4
DNA: TGTGCCAGCAGCACTAGGATCGCGAAAAACATTCAGTACTTC
CDR3: CASSTRIAKNIQYF

size: many
D: NA
V: TRBV15
J: TRBJ2-5
DNA: TGTGCCACCAGCAGAGATCAAGGCCCCAGGGGAGAGACCCAGTACTTC
CDR3: CATSRDQGPRGETQYF

size: many
D: NA
V: TRBV3-1
J: TRBJ1-6
DNA: TGTGCCAGCAGCCAAGAGGCTGATTATAATTCACCCCTCCACTTT
CDR3: CASSQEADYNSPLHF

size: NA
D: TRBD2
V: TRBV6-4
J: TRBJ2-2
DNA: TGTGCCAGCAGTCCGGGACTAGATAACACCGGGGAGCTGTTTTTT
CDR3: CASSPGLDNTGELFF

size: many
D: TRBD1
V: TRBV29-1
J: TRBJ1-2
DNA: TGCAGCGTTGCCGGGACAGATAACTATGGCTACACCTTC
CDR3: CSVAGTDNYGYTF

size: many
D: NA
V: TRBV3-1
J: TRBJ1-1
DNA: TGTGCCAGCAGCCAAGTTAGCAGCGCTGAAGCTTTCTTT
CDR3: CASSQVSSAEAFF

size: many
D: NA
V: TRBV29-1
J: TRBJ2-1
DNA: TGCAGCGCAGGGACAACCTACAATGAGCAGTTCTTC
CDR3: CSAGTTYNEQFF

size: many
D: NA
V: TRBV4-3
J: TRBJ2-3
DNA: TGCGCCAGCAGCCAAGATTCTATGGCGGTGAGCACAGATACGCAGTATTTT
CDR3: CASSQDSMAVSTDTQYF

size: NA
D: TRBD1
V: TRBV4-1
J: TRBJ1-1
DNA: TGCGCCAGCAGCCGGGGACAGGGACCATTGAACACTGAAGCTTTCTTT
CDR3: CASSRGQGPLNTEAFF

size: few
D: NA
V: TRBV29-1
J: TRBJ1-6
DNA: TGCAGCGTTGCCCTAAGGATTGAATCACCCCTCCACTTT
CDR3: CSVALRIESPLHF

size: NA
D: TRBD2
V: TRBV4-1
J: TRBJ2-3
DNA: TGCGCCAGCAGCCCGCGACTAGCGGGAGTGACAGATACGCAGTATTTT
CDR3: CASSPRLAGVTDTQYF

size: many
D: TRBD1
V: TRBV10-3
J: TRBJ2-5
DNA: TGTGCCAGCCGGGACAGGGTCCTTCAAGAGACCCAGTACTTC
CDR3: CASRDRVLQETQYF

size: many
D: TRBD1
V: TRBV6-4
J: TRBJ1-5
DNA: TGTTCACACTTTTATCGGGGACAGGGCCCTGAGGTGCCCCAGCATTTT
CDR3: CSHFYRGQGPEVPQHF

size: few
D: TRBD2
V: TRBV4-1
J: TRBJ2-3
DNA: TGCGCCAGCAGCCAAGATTCGGGACTAGCGGGAGGCGGAACAGATACGCAGTATTTT
CDR3: CASSQDSGLAGGGTDTQYF

size: many
D: NA
V: TRBV7-9
J: TRBJ2-1
DNA: TGTGCCAGCAGCCAGGGACTCGCGGATGAGCAGTTCTTC
CDR3: CASSQGLADEQFF

size: many
D: NA
V: TRBV6-6
J: TRBJ2-3
DNA: TGTGCCAGCAGTTTCTCATTGGGGCCGAGCACAGATACGCAGTATTTT
CDR3: CASSFSLGPSTDTQYF

size: many
D: NA
V: TRBV12-3/TRBV12-4
J: TRBJ2-3
DNA: TGTGCCAGCAGTTTTTTTGGGGATACGCAGTATTTT
CDR3: CASSFFGDTQYF

size: many
D: TRBD1
V: TRBV7-6
J: TRBJ1-2
DNA: TGTGCCAGCAGCTTAGAAGTGACAGGGAAGGGCTATGGCTACACCTTC
CDR3: CASSLEVTGKGYGYTF

size: many
D: NA
V: TRBV20-1
J: TRBJ2-5
DNA: TGCAGTGCTGGCCGGCTAGGGCTGAGAGAGACCCAGTACTTC
CDR3: CSAGRLGLRETQYF

size: many
D: TRBD1
V: TRBV6-6
J: TRBJ1-1
DNA: TGTGCCAGCAGCCCTACCCCCGCAGGGGGAACTGAAGTTTTCTTT
CDR3: CASSPTPAGGTEVFF

size: NA
D: TRBD2
V: TRBV6-4
J: TRBJ2-3
DNA: TGTGCCAGCAGTGACCTCACAGCGGGAGGGATCACAGATACGCAGTATTTT
CDR3: CASSDLTAGGITDTQYF

size: few
D: NA
V: TRBV5-1
J: TRBJ2-1
DNA: TGCGCCAGCAGCTTTCCAGGAGACAATGAGCAGTTCTTC
CDR3: CASSFPGDNEQFF

size: many
D: NA
V: TRBV4-1
J: TRBJ2-1
DNA: TGCGCCAGCAGCCAAGATTTTGTTGAGCAGTTCTTC
CDR3: CASSQDFVEQFF

size: many
D: NA
V: TRBV29-1
J: TRBJ2-3
DNA: TGCAGCGTTGTAGGGGGTTTTCGGGATACGCAGTATTTT
CDR3: CSVVGGFRDTQYF

size: many
D: NA
V: TRBV29-1
J: TRBJ1-2
DNA: TGCAGCGTTACCACGGGACCTTATGGCTACACCTTC
CDR3: CSVTTGPYGYTF

size: many
D: NA
V: TRBV12-3/TRBV12-4
J: TRBJ1-5
DNA: TGTGCCAGCAGCCGGGACAGCAATCAGCCCCAGCATTTT
CDR3: CASSRDSNQPQHF

size: few
D: NA
V: TRBV9
J: TRBJ1-1
DNA: TGTGCCAGCAGCGCCCTATCACTGAACACTGAAGCTTTCTTT
CDR3: CASSALSLNTEAFF

size: many
D: TRBD2
V: TRBV7-6
J: TRBJ2-1
DNA: TGTGCCAGCAGCTTTAGCGGGAGTCCCATCTCCTACAATGAGCAGTTCTTC
CDR3: CASSFSGSPISYNEQFF

size: many
D: NA
V: TRBV2
J: TRBJ2-5
DNA: TGTGCCAGCAGTGATCGCAGGTCGGGCAGGGAGACCCAGTACTTC
CDR3: CASSDRRSGRETQYF

size: many
D: NA
V: TRBV10-3
J: TRBJ2-5
DNA: TGTGCCATCAGTGAGTTGGAGTTGCACCAAGAGACCCAGTACTTC
CDR3: CAISELELHQETQYF

size: many
D: NA
V: TRBV11-3
J: TRBJ2-1
DNA: TGTGCCAGCAGCTTTATCCGGGGAGGTGAGCAGTTCTTC
CDR3: CASSFIRGGEQFF